The rows below give T cell receptor beta chains drawn from one sample of a study of T-cell memory formation after mild COVID-19. TCRdb recomputed calls from the 5' RACE reads with MiXCR, one row per CDR3 protein. The repertoire has under 300,000 distinct CDR3 sequences, about a sixth of them found once; the top ten carry 3% to 4.5%. What was sequenced was PBMCs or a T cell subset sorted from them (not recorded which). Receptors were obtained from a man between 18 and 29 years old who had mild COVID-19 (a few samples of this study predate the infection). Cell type and time point are not known. CDR3s leave out the opening cysteine and the closing phenylalanine or tryptophan. Each record gives: V gene, J gene, clone size, CDR3 protein. Not all rows give a size; the values are once, few, many and, for expanded clones, a class.

V: TRBV20-1; J: TRBJ1-1; size: .; CDR3: SARDLTGAPEAF
V: TRBV7-9; J: TRBJ2-5; size: many; CDR3: ASSLAGFRETQY
V: TRBV4-1; J: TRBJ2-5; size: many; CDR3: ASSLRTSGGQETQY
V: TRBV7-7; J: TRBJ2-5; size: few; CDR3: ASSLAPTGKGETQY
V: TRBV7-2; J: TRBJ2-7; size: .; CDR3: ASSAFWDRVYEQY
V: TRBV5-1; J: TRBJ2-2; size: few; CDR3: ASVRTGNTGELF
V: TRBV6-5; J: TRBJ2-7; size: few; CDR3: ASSLNPGPAESYEQY
V: TRBV6-1; J: TRBJ2-5; size: .; CDR3: ASRGLAGLTRRTQY
V: TRBV15; J: TRBJ1-5; size: .; CDR3: ATSRGHRQPQH
V: TRBV5-1; J: TRBJ1-6; size: few; CDR3: ASSLALGSPLH
V: TRBV5-1; J: TRBJ2-3; size: few; CDR3: ASSLAGRVTDTQY
V: TRBV6-2/TRBV6-3; J: TRBJ1-1; size: .; CDR3: ASSRLTGWGTEAF
V: TRBV28; J: TRBJ2-5; size: few; CDR3: ASSPNSGNQETQY
V: TRBV18; J: TRBJ2-1; size: many; CDR3: ASSGTVYNEQF
V: TRBV5-6; J: TRBJ2-5; size: few; CDR3: ASSSIRGETQY
V: TRBV27; J: TRBJ1-1; size: .; CDR3: ASRGQGYTEAF
V: TRBV5-1; J: TRBJ2-6; size: medium-sized; CDR3: ASSLEVVPGANVLT
V: TRBV20-1; J: TRBJ1-2; size: few; CDR3: SASPREGAGYT
V: TRBV29-1; J: TRBJ2-3; size: few; CDR3: SVEKNGPYTQY
V: TRBV29-1; J: TRBJ1-1; size: few; CDR3: SVVGDMMNTEAF
V: TRBV18; J: TRBJ2-5; size: .; CDR3: ASSPRGQQETQY
V: TRBV5-4; J: TRBJ1-3; size: .; CDR3: ASSFGATNSGNTIY
V: TRBV4-2; J: TRBJ2-7; size: many; CDR3: ASSQESWQGTNEQY
V: TRBV12-3/TRBV12-4; J: TRBJ2-7; size: .; CDR3: ASSSLATSEQY
V: TRBV3-1; J: TRBJ2-1; size: .; CDR3: ASSSLARNEQF
V: TRBV6-2/TRBV6-3; J: TRBJ1-5; size: few; CDR3: ASSWGSQPQH
V: TRBV6-2/TRBV6-3; J: TRBJ2-5; size: .; CDR3: ASAGLAGGETQY
V: TRBV10-2; J: TRBJ1-2; size: few; CDR3: ASSDTTWDYGYT
V: TRBV20-1; J: TRBJ1-6; size: few; CDR3: SASGGTYNSPLH
V: TRBV4-1; J: TRBJ1-2; size: many; CDR3: ASSQTGQGSKLGYT
V: TRBV12-3/TRBV12-4; J: TRBJ2-1; size: few; CDR3: ASSSSDGSSYNEQF
V: TRBV27; J: TRBJ1-1; size: few; CDR3: ASSPGTGFPTEAF
V: TRBV6-5; J: TRBJ1-1; size: .; CDR3: ASSYSLGTEAF
V: TRBV27; J: TRBJ2-5; size: .; CDR3: ASSFHEPTGNQETQY
V: TRBV5-1; J: TRBJ2-3; size: many; CDR3: ASSSGGSTDTQY
V: TRBV7-3; J: TRBJ2-5; size: .; CDR3: ASSLTTQETQY
V: TRBV5-1; J: TRBJ1-3; size: few; CDR3: ASSSQGVGNTIY
V: TRBV6-2/TRBV6-3; J: TRBJ2-3; size: .; CDR3: ASSPGHSTDTQY
V: TRBV6-5; J: TRBJ1-6; size: .; CDR3: ASSYGTGDSPLH
V: TRBV7-9; J: TRBJ2-3; size: .; CDR3: ASSLVARGTQY
V: TRBV5-1; J: TRBJ2-7; size: .; CDR3: ASRHPSFYEQY
V: TRBV7-3; J: TRBJ1-5; size: .; CDR3: ASSLEDGTPQH
V: TRBV7-2; J: TRBJ1-5; size: .; CDR3: ASSLGATASYSNQPQH
V: TRBV9; J: TRBJ2-7; size: few; CDR3: ASSVLPGQGVEQY
V: TRBV12-3/TRBV12-4; J: TRBJ1-3; size: once; CDR3: ASRPAAGGNTIY
V: TRBV4-1; J: TRBJ1-4; size: .; CDR3: ASREGARATNEKLF
V: TRBV20-1; J: TRBJ1-2; size: many; CDR3: SASTGDYGYT
V: TRBV4-2; J: TRBJ1-5; size: .; CDR3: ASSQDIFRGDSNQPQH